A selection of T cell receptor beta chains follows, all from one sample in a study of control samples from healthy donors and cancer patients. Assay: immunoSEQ multiplex PCR; the TCRdb copy retains only in-frame clones and omits some. The repertoire has 150,000 to 180,000 clones, 85% to 95% of them found once; the top ten carry 5% to 6.5%. The sample taken for sequencing was blood. The receptor source for this set is a man aged 40-49 years in good health. CDR3s include the opening cysteine and the closing phenylalanine or tryptophan. The order of the fields is clone size, J gene, V gene, D gene, CDR3 protein, CDR3 DNA. The D gene is left open where the match is weak. Clone size is stated in some rows and not others, as once, few, many or a class when expanded.

abundance: -; j_gene: TRBJ1-6; v_gene: TRBV5-4; d_gene: -; CDR3aa: CASSLSGTLNSPLHF; CDR3nt: TGTGCCAGCAGCTTGTCCGGGACCCTGAATTCACCCCTCCACTTT
abundance: once; j_gene: TRBJ1-2; v_gene: TRBV12-3/TRBV12-4; d_gene: -; CDR3aa: CASSFQTAGGYTF; CDR3nt: TGTGCCAGCAGTTTTCAAACGGCAGGTGGCTACACCTTC
abundance: -; j_gene: TRBJ2-7; v_gene: TRBV19; d_gene: -; CDR3aa: CASSPRRAVAEQYF; CDR3nt: TGTGCCAGTAGTCCCCGGAGGGCCGTTGCCGAGCAGTACTTC
abundance: -; j_gene: TRBJ2-2; v_gene: TRBV29-1; d_gene: -; CDR3aa: CSVTLPQGGTGELFF; CDR3nt: TGCAGCGTTACCCTGCCGCAGGGGGGGACCGGGGAGCTGTTTTTT
abundance: -; j_gene: TRBJ2-5; v_gene: TRBV10-1; d_gene: -; CDR3aa: CAPGSYSSETQYF; CDR3nt: TGCGCCCCAGGGAGCTACTCCTCGGAGACCCAGTACTTC
abundance: -; j_gene: TRBJ1-4; v_gene: TRBV18; d_gene: -; CDR3aa: CASAGGQTTNEKLFF; CDR3nt: TGTGCCAGCGCCGGAGGACAGACAACTAATGAAAAACTGTTTTTT
abundance: -; j_gene: TRBJ1-3; v_gene: TRBV5-1; d_gene: -; CDR3aa: CASSKESGPIGGNTIYF; CDR3nt: TGCGCCAGCAGCAAGGAGTCGGGACCAATTGGTGGAAACACCATATATTTT
abundance: -; j_gene: TRBJ2-1; v_gene: TRBV2; d_gene: TRBD2; CDR3aa: CASSRGVGNEQFF; CDR3nt: TGTGCCAGCTCCCGGGGGGTCGGGAATGAGCAGTTCTTC
abundance: -; j_gene: TRBJ2-7; v_gene: TRBV7-9; d_gene: -; CDR3aa: CASSSKAGYEQYF; CDR3nt: TGTGCCAGCAGCTCGAAAGCTGGATACGAGCAGTACTTC
abundance: -; j_gene: TRBJ1-2; v_gene: TRBV28; d_gene: -; CDR3aa: CASSFDLRDGYTF; CDR3nt: TGTGCCAGCAGTTTTGACCTAAGGGATGGCTACACCTTC
abundance: -; j_gene: TRBJ2-1; v_gene: TRBV29-1; d_gene: -; CDR3aa: CSSQGISYNEQFF; CDR3nt: TGCAGCAGTCAGGGAATCTCCTACAATGAGCAGTTCTTC
abundance: -; j_gene: TRBJ1-1; v_gene: TRBV9; d_gene: TRBD1; CDR3aa: CASSADRVRTEAFF; CDR3nt: TGTGCCAGCAGCGCCGACAGGGTGAGGACTGAAGCTTTCTTT
abundance: -; j_gene: TRBJ1-3; v_gene: TRBV7-9; d_gene: -; CDR3aa: CASSYGSEGNTIYF; CDR3nt: TGTGCCAGCAGCTACGGATCGGAAGGAAACACCATATATTTT
abundance: -; j_gene: TRBJ2-3; v_gene: TRBV5-1; d_gene: TRBD1; CDR3aa: CASSFGDRGNTDTQYF; CDR3nt: TGCGCCAGCAGCTTTGGGGACAGGGGAAACACAGATACGCAGTATTTT
abundance: -; j_gene: TRBJ2-3; v_gene: TRBV27; d_gene: -; CDR3aa: CASSWGGDTQYF; CDR3nt: TGTGCCAGCAGTTGGGGCGGGGATACGCAGTATTTT
abundance: -; j_gene: TRBJ1-1; v_gene: TRBV6-5; d_gene: TRBD1; CDR3aa: CASSYRGQNTEAFF; CDR3nt: TGTGCCAGCAGCTACAGGGGCCAGAACACTGAAGCTTTCTTT
abundance: -; j_gene: TRBJ1-6; v_gene: TRBV7-6; d_gene: -; CDR3aa: CASSSGGPYNSPLHF; CDR3nt: TGTGCCAGCAGCTCCGGGGGCCCTTATAATTCACCCCTCCACTTT
abundance: -; j_gene: TRBJ1-2; v_gene: TRBV21-1; d_gene: -; CDR3aa: CARGRAFNYGYTF; CDR3nt: TGTGCCCGCGGCAGGGCTTTTAACTATGGCTACACCTTC
abundance: -; j_gene: TRBJ1-5; v_gene: TRBV28; d_gene: -; CDR3aa: CASSSKEPQHF; CDR3nt: TGTGCCAGCAGTAGCAAGGAGCCCCAGCATTTT
abundance: -; j_gene: TRBJ1-6; v_gene: TRBV6-5; d_gene: TRBD1; CDR3aa: CASLQGANSPLHF; CDR3nt: TGTGCCAGCCTTCAGGGGGCGAATTCACCCCTCCACTTT
abundance: -; j_gene: TRBJ1-1; v_gene: TRBV7-2; d_gene: -; CDR3aa: CASSSRPNLNTEAFF; CDR3nt: TGTGCCAGCAGCTCCCGACCGAATTTGAACACTGAAGCTTTCTTT
abundance: -; j_gene: TRBJ2-5; v_gene: TRBV10-3; d_gene: -; CDR3aa: CAGAGALQETQYF; CDR3nt: TGTGCCGGGGCGGGGGCCCTGCAAGAGACCCAGTACTTC
abundance: -; j_gene: TRBJ1-6; v_gene: TRBV7-9; d_gene: -; CDR3aa: CASPAGTGYNSPLHF; CDR3nt: TGTGCCAGCCCCGCCGGGACGGGATATAATTCACCCCTCCACTTT
abundance: few; j_gene: TRBJ1-2; v_gene: TRBV12-3/TRBV12-4; d_gene: -; CDR3aa: CASSLGRGYTF; CDR3nt: TGTGCCAGCAGTTTGGGGAGAGGCTACACCTTC
abundance: -; j_gene: TRBJ2-1; v_gene: TRBV3-1/TRBV3-2; d_gene: -; CDR3aa: CASSQPGHGQFF; CDR3nt: TGTGCCAGCAGCCAACCGGGACATGGGCAGTTCTTC